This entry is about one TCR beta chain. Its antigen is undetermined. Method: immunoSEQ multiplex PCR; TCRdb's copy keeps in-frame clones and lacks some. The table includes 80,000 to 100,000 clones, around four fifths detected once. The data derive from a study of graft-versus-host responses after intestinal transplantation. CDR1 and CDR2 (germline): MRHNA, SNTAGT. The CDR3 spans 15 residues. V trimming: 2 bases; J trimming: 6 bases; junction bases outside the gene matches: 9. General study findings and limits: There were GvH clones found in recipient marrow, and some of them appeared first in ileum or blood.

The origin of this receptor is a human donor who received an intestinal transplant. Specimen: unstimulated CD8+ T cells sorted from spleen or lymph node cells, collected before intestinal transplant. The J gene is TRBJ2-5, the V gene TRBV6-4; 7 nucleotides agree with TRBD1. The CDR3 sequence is CASSDDRESLKTQYF. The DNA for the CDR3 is TGTGCCAGCAGTGACGACAGGGAGTCTCTGAAGACCCAGTACTTC.